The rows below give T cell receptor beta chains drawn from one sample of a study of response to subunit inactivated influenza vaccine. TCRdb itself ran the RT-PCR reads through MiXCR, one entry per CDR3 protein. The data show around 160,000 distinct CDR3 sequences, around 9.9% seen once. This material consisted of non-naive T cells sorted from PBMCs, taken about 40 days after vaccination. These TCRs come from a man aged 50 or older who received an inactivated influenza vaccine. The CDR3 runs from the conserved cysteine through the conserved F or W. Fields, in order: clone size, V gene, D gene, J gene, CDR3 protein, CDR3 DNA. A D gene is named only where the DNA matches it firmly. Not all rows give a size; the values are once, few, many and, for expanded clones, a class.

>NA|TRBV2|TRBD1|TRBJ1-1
CASRTGSAEAFF
TGTGCCAGCAGGACAGGGAGCGCTGAAGCTTTCTTT
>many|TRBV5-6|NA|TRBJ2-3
CASSPGADTQYF
TGTGCCAGCAGCCCGGGTGCAGATACGCAGTATTTT
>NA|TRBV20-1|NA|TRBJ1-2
CSSTPPGGDYGYTF
TGCAGCTCTACCCCTCCGGGGGGGGACTATGGCTACACCTTC
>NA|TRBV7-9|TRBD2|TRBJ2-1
CASSFLAGVGNEQFF
TGTGCCAGCAGTTTCTTAGCGGGAGTGGGCAATGAGCAGTTCTTC
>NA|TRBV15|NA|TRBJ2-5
CATSRGSGGALGETQYF
TGTGCCACCAGCAGAGGCAGTGGGGGAGCCTTGGGAGAGACCCAGTACTTC
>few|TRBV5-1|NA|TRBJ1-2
CASSLDRVKDYGYTF
TGCGCCAGCAGCTTGGACAGGGTTAAAGACTATGGCTACACCTTC
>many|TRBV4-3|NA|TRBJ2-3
CASSPSVFGGVTDTQYF
TGCGCCAGCAGCCCATCCGTTTTTGGCGGGGTCACAGATACGCAGTATTTT
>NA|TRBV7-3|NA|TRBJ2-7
CASSPGNSHEQYF
TGTGCCAGCAGCCCTGGGAATTCCCACGAGCAGTACTTC
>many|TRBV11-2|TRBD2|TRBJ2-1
CASSRLAGGLFYNEQFF
TGTGCCAGCAGCCGGTTAGCGGGGGGGCTGTTCTACAATGAGCAGTTCTTC
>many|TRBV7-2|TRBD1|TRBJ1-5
CASSPSTGVGQPQHF
TGTGCCAGCAGCCCATCGACAGGGGTTGGACAGCCCCAGCATTTT
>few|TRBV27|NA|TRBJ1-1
CASSLYAGRTEAFF
TGTGCCAGCAGTTTATACGCAGGGAGAACTGAAGCTTTCTTT
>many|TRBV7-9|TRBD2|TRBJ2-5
CASSVPGGGYQETQYF
TGTGCCAGCAGCGTACCCGGCGGGGGGTACCAAGAGACCCAGTACTTC
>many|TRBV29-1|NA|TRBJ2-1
CSVERRNNNEQFF
TGCAGCGTTGAAAGGCGGAATAACAATGAGCAGTTCTTC
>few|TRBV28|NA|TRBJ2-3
CASSSRGVVRTSTDTQYF
TGTGCCAGCAGTTCCCGGGGAGTGGTGAGAACTAGCACAGATACGCAGTATTTT
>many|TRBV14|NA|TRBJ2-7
CASSQVIQGKQYF
TGTGCCAGCAGCCAAGTCATTCAGGGAAAGCAGTACTTC
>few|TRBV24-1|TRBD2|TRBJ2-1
CAVSREGHYNEQFF
TGTGCCGTATCTAGGGAGGGCCATTACAATGAGCAGTTCTTC
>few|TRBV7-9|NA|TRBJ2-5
CASSPSTGLAYGETQYF
TGTGCCAGCAGCCCATCCACGGGGCTAGCGTACGGAGAGACCCAGTACTTC
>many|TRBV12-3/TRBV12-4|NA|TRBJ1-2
CASSTAWNYGYTF
TGTGCCAGCAGTACCGCGTGGAACTATGGCTACACCTTC
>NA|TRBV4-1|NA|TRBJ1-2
CASRLGAGEYYGYTF
TGCGCCAGCAGACTTGGGGCAGGAGAATACTATGGCTACACCTTC
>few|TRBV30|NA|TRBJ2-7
CAWSVVRAGFSYEQYF
TGTGCCTGGAGTGTAGTTCGGGCAGGGTTCTCCTACGAGCAGTACTTC
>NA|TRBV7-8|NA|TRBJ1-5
CASSLVVGGRSNQPQHF
TGTGCCAGCAGCTTGGTCGTGGGCGGTCGGAGCAATCAGCCCCAGCATTTT
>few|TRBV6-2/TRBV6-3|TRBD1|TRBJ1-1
CASSYNRGEMNTEAFF
TGTGCCAGCAGTTACAACAGGGGGGAGATGAACACTGAAGCTTTCTTT
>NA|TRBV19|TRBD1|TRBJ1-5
CASSILQGVLSGQPQHF
TGTGCCAGTAGTATTCTACAGGGGGTCCTAAGCGGTCAGCCCCAGCATTTT
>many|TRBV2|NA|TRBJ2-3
CASSDGQGKDTQYF
TGTGCCAGCAGTGATGGTCAGGGGAAAGATACGCAGTATTTT
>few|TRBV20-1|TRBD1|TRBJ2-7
CSATTGAGGDEQYF
TGCAGTGCGACTACAGGGGCTGGTGGGGACGAGCAGTACTTC
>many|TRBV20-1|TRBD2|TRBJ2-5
CSARDPRGAGQETQYF
TGCAGTGCTAGAGATCCGCGGGGGGCCGGACAAGAGACCCAGTACTTC
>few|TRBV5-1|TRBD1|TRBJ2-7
CASSKGQGNEQYF
TGCGCCAGCAGCAAGGGACAGGGCAACGAGCAGTACTTC